The clone carrying this T cell receptor (beta chain) was detected ten times or more. This entry belongs to a study of molecular identifiers for immune sequencing clone quantification. This CDR3 contains 15 residues. Trimming shortened V by 2 bases and J by 9 bases, and 14 bases separated the two germline ends. One entry per CDR3 protein, called by TCRdb with MiXCR from the PCR reads. This table has roughly 320,000 distinct CDR3 sequences, roughly 24% appearing once. The sequence came from a human donor in good health. Some libraries in this study had Jurkat cell RNA spiked in. The material sequenced was naive CD8+ T cells from blood, with Jurkat cell RNA spiked in. Subset described: FACS-sorted CD8+CD4-CCR7+CD45RA+ naive T cells. The chain uses TRBV12-3 or TRBV12-4 and TRBJ1-6; D gene ambiguous. CDR3 nucleotides: TGTGCCAGCAGTTTATTTCTGGACCATGGTTCACCCCTCCACTTT. Translating it yields CASSLFLDHGSPLHF.